This is a list of T cell receptor beta chains from one sample in a study of blood T cells in healthy people across ages. TCRdb called the 5' RACE reads again in MiXCR, with one record for every CDR3 protein. The repertoire consists of 1.5 million to 1.9 million distinct CDR3 sequences, with 35% to 45% occurring once and the leading ten covering over 3.5%. Sequencing was performed on blood. The receptor source for this set is a woman between 18 and 29 years old in good health. The CDR3 runs from the conserved cysteine through the conserved F or W. A D gene is named only where the DNA matches it firmly. Size values are once, few and many counts, or a class for expanded clones, and some rows have none.

CDR3 length: 14; clone size: NA; V gene: TRBV28; J gene: TRBJ1-4; D gene: NA; CDR3 protein: CTRAPSRTNEKLFF; CDR3 DNA: TGTACCAGGGCGCCCTCAAGAACTAATGAAAAACTGTTTTTT
CDR3 length: 17; clone size: few; V gene: TRBV3-1; J gene: TRBJ2-1; D gene: TRBD2; CDR3 protein: CASSLPTSGSYSNEQFF; CDR3 DNA: TGTGCCAGCAGCCTTCCAACTAGCGGGAGCTACAGCAATGAGCAGTTCTTC
CDR3 length: 17; clone size: NA; V gene: TRBV5-1; J gene: TRBJ2-3; D gene: TRBD1; CDR3 protein: CASSLAWDSHITDTQYF; CDR3 DNA: TGCGCCAGCAGCCTGGCGTGGGACAGTCATATCACAGATACGCAGTATTTT
CDR3 length: 17; clone size: NA; V gene: TRBV7-9; J gene: TRBJ1-2; D gene: NA; CDR3 protein: CASSSPLSAGGLYGYTF; CDR3 DNA: TGTGCCAGCAGCTCACCCCTCAGCGCGGGGGGCTTGTATGGCTACACCTTC
CDR3 length: 18; clone size: NA; V gene: TRBV4-1; J gene: TRBJ1-6; D gene: NA; CDR3 protein: CASSPPEGDSQFNSPLHF; CDR3 DNA: TGCGCCAGCAGCCCGCCAGAAGGAGACAGCCAATTTAATTCACCCCTCCACTTT
CDR3 length: 21; clone size: NA; V gene: TRBV6-2/TRBV6-3; J gene: TRBJ2-7; D gene: TRBD2; CDR3 protein: CASSYSRRFEREGFGSYEQYF; CDR3 DNA: TGTGCCAGCAGTTACTCGAGAAGGTTTGAGCGGGAGGGCTTCGGCTCCTACGAGCAGTACTTC
CDR3 length: 14; clone size: NA; V gene: TRBV3-1; J gene: TRBJ2-2; D gene: NA; CDR3 protein: CASSRGPGSGELFF; CDR3 DNA: TGTGCCAGCAGCCGAGGTCCGGGATCCGGGGAGCTGTTTTTT
CDR3 length: 14; clone size: NA; V gene: TRBV20-1; J gene: TRBJ1-2; D gene: TRBD1; CDR3 protein: CSAPYLQGRDGYTF; CDR3 DNA: TGCAGTGCTCCTTATTTACAGGGGAGGGATGGCTACACCTTC
CDR3 length: 13; clone size: NA; V gene: TRBV29-1; J gene: TRBJ2-3; D gene: NA; CDR3 protein: CSVGMSNTDTQYF; CDR3 DNA: TGCAGCGTTGGCATGTCCAACACAGATACGCAGTATTTT
CDR3 length: 15; clone size: NA; V gene: TRBV9; J gene: TRBJ1-2; D gene: TRBD1; CDR3 protein: CASSVTGTDLYGYTF; CDR3 DNA: TGTGCCAGCAGCGTTACCGGGACAGATTTATATGGCTACACCTTC
CDR3 length: 9; clone size: NA; V gene: TRBV2; J gene: TRBJ1-1; D gene: TRBD1; CDR3 protein: CTGGTEAFF; CDR3 DNA: TGTACAGGGGGCACTGAAGCTTTCTTT
CDR3 length: 16; clone size: NA; V gene: TRBV27; J gene: TRBJ2-7; D gene: TRBD2; CDR3 protein: CASSFTRLAGPYEQYF; CDR3 DNA: TGTGCCAGCAGTTTTACCCGACTAGCGGGGCCCTACGAGCAGTACTTC
CDR3 length: 16; clone size: few; V gene: TRBV4-1; J gene: TRBJ2-3; D gene: TRBD2; CDR3 protein: CASSHDSGGASDTQYF; CDR3 DNA: TGCGCCAGCAGCCATGATAGCGGGGGGGCCTCAGATACGCAGTATTTT
CDR3 length: 15; clone size: NA; V gene: TRBV10-3; J gene: TRBJ1-4; D gene: NA; CDR3 protein: CAIRDRDATNEKLFF; CDR3 DNA: TGTGCCATCAGGGACAGAGATGCAACTAATGAAAAACTGTTTTTT
CDR3 length: 13; clone size: few; V gene: TRBV27; J gene: TRBJ2-7; D gene: TRBD2; CDR3 protein: CASGSGRNYEQYF; CDR3 DNA: TGTGCCAGCGGGAGCGGGAGGAACTACGAGCAGTACTTC
CDR3 length: 14; clone size: many; V gene: TRBV12-3/TRBV12-4; J gene: TRBJ2-1; D gene: NA; CDR3 protein: CASSSLAGYNEQFF; CDR3 DNA: TGTGCCAGCAGTTCGTTGGCGGGCTACAATGAGCAGTTCTTC
CDR3 length: 12; clone size: few; V gene: TRBV2; J gene: TRBJ1-6; D gene: NA; CDR3 protein: CASGYLNSPLHF; CDR3 DNA: TGTGCCAGCGGGTACTTGAATTCACCCCTCCACTTT
CDR3 length: 14; clone size: few; V gene: TRBV9; J gene: TRBJ1-1; D gene: NA; CDR3 protein: CASSASTGVAEAFF; CDR3 DNA: TGTGCCAGCAGCGCCAGTACAGGTGTCGCTGAAGCTTTCTTT
CDR3 length: 13; clone size: many; V gene: TRBV10-3; J gene: TRBJ2-1; D gene: NA; CDR3 protein: CAISPAGSNEQFF; CDR3 DNA: TGTGCCATCAGCCCTGCGGGGAGCAATGAGCAGTTCTTC
CDR3 length: 13; clone size: few; V gene: TRBV27; J gene: TRBJ2-1; D gene: NA; CDR3 protein: CASWGSLNNEQFF; CDR3 DNA: TGTGCCAGCTGGGGGTCTCTCAACAATGAGCAGTTCTTC
CDR3 length: 17; clone size: NA; V gene: TRBV20-1; J gene: TRBJ1-2; D gene: TRBD1; CDR3 protein: CSARDSGGPSLYYGYTF; CDR3 DNA: TGCAGTGCTAGAGACTCAGGGGGGCCTTCTTTATACTATGGCTACACCTTC
CDR3 length: 15; clone size: few; V gene: TRBV18; J gene: TRBJ2-1; D gene: TRBD2; CDR3 protein: CASSPPGLANNEQFF; CDR3 DNA: TGTGCCAGCTCACCCCCGGGACTAGCGAATAATGAGCAGTTCTTC
CDR3 length: 15; clone size: NA; V gene: TRBV6-1; J gene: TRBJ1-1; D gene: NA; CDR3 protein: CASSPRQRVGTEAFF; CDR3 DNA: TGTGCCAGCAGTCCACGACAGAGGGTGGGAACTGAAGCTTTCTTT
CDR3 length: 14; clone size: few; V gene: TRBV5-1; J gene: TRBJ2-5; D gene: NA; CDR3 protein: CASSHAGYRETQYF; CDR3 DNA: TGCGCCAGCAGCCACGCAGGGTATAGAGAGACCCAGTACTTC
CDR3 length: 15; clone size: NA; V gene: TRBV29-1; J gene: TRBJ2-3; D gene: TRBD2; CDR3 protein: CSVPPGGLGTDTQYF; CDR3 DNA: TGCAGTGTTCCCCCGGGGGGGCTGGGTACAGATACGCAGTATTTT
CDR3 length: 15; clone size: NA; V gene: TRBV12-3/TRBV12-4; J gene: TRBJ1-2; D gene: NA; CDR3 protein: CASSAIGYTNYGYTF; CDR3 DNA: TGTGCCAGCAGCGCGATAGGATACACTAACTATGGCTACACCTTC